This note documents a single T cell receptor beta chain sequence. Its antigen target is currently unknown. No base quality information exists; no much larger clone differs at one position. The record originates from a study of control samples from healthy donors and cancer patients (TCRdb year 2020). Libraries were built with the immunoSEQ multiplex PCR assay. TCRdb's version of the immuneACCESS table is confined to in-frame rearrangements and falls short of the full clone set. An unresolved V gene accounts for under half of the shortfall where checked; the remainder is of unknown origin. The sample table lists 130,000 or so clones, roughly 84% of them with a count of one. The ten largest clonotypes hold roughly 3.4% of the sample. V lost 4 bases and J lost 4 bases; the stretch between them is 16 bases long. The CDR3 runs 15 amino acids, cysteine and phenylalanine included. Here the CDR3 DNA is all that survives: 45 bases in frame from base 1. CDR1 is given as SNHLY and CDR2 as FYNNEI, both from the germline V gene.

Material: blood. This receptor chain uses TRBV2 and TRBJ1-2; the best D guess is TRBD1, with 5 bases matching. This receptor was identified in a man aged 50 or older in good health. The CDR3 region: CASSGGPQAGYGYTF. The nucleotide sequence is TGTGCCAGCAGTGGGGGACCCCAAGCAGGCTATGGCTACACCTTC.